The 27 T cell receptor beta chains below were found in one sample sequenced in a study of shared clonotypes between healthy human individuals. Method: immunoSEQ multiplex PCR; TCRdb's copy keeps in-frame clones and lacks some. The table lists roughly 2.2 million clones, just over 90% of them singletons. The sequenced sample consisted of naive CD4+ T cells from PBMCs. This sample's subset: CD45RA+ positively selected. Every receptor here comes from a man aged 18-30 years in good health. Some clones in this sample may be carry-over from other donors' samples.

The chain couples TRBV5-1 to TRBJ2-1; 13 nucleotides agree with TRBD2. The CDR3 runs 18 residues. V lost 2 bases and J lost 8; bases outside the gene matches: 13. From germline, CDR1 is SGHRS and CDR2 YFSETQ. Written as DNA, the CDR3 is TGCGCCAGCAGCTTTCTGAGACTAGCGGGAGGAGGTAGGGATGAGCAGTTCTTC. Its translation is CASSFLRLAGGGRDEQFF.

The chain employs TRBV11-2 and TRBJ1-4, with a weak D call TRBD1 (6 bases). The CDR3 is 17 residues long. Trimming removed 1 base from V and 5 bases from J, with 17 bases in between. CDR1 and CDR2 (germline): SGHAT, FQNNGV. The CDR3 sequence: CASSLVSLLGQNEKLFF. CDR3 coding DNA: TGTGCCAGCAGCTTAGTCTCCTTACTAGGACAGAATGAAAAACTGTTTTTT. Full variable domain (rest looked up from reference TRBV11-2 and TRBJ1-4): EAGVAQSPRYKIIEKRQSVAFWCNPISGHATLYWYQQILGQGPKLLIQFQNNGVVDDSQLPKDRFSAERLKGVDSTLKIQPAKLEDSAVYLCASSLVSLLGQNEKLFFGSGTQLSVL.

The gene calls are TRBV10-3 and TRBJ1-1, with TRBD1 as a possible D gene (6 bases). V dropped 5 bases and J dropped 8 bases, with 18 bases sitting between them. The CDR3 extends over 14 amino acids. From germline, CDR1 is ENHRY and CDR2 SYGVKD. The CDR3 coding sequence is TGTGCCATCAGTTACAGGGTAGGAGAACCCGAAGCTTTCTTT. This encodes CAISYRVGEPEAFF.

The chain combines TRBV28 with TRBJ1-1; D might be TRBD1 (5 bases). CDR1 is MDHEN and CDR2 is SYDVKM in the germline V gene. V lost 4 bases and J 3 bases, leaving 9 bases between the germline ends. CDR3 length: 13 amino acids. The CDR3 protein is CASSWGMDTEAFF. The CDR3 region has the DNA TGTGCCAGCAGTTGGGGGATGGACACTGAAGCTTTCTTT.

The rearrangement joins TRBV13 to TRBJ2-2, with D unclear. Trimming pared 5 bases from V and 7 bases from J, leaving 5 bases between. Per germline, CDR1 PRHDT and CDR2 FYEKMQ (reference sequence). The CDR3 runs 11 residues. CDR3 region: CASSTVGELFF. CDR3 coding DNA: TGTGCCAGCAGCACAGTCGGGGAGCTGTTTTTT.

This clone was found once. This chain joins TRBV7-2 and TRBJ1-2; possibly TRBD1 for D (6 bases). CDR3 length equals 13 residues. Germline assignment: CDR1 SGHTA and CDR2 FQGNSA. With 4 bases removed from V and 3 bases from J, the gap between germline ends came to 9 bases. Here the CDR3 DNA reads TGTGCCAGCAGCTCCGACAGGTACTATGGCTACACCTTC. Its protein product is CASSSDRYYGYTF.

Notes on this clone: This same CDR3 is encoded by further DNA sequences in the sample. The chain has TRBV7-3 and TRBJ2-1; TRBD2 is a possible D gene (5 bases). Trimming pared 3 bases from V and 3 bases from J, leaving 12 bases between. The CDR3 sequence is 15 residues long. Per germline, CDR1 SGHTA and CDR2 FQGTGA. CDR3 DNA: TGTGCCAGCAGCTTTGCGGCTAGCAGCTACAATGAGCAGTTCTTC. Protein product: CASSFAASSYNEQFF.

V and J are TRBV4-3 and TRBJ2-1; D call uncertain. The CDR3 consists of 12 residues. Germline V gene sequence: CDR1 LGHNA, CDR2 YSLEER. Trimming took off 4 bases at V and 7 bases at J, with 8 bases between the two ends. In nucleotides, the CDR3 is TGCGCCAGCAGCCCCGAAGGGAATGAGCAGTTCTTC. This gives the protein CASSPEGNEQFF.

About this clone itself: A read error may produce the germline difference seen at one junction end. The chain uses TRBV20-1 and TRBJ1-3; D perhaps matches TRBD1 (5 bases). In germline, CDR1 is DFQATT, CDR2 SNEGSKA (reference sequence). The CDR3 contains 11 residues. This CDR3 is CSARGTGGNLF. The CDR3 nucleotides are TGCAGTGCTAGGGGGACTGGGGGGAATTTGTTC.

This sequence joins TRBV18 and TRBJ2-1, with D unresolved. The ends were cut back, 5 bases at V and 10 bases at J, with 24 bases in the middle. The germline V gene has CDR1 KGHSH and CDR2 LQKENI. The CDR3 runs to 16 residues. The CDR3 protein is CASSSIRDASLEEQFF. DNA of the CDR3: TGTGCCAGCTCATCCATTCGTGACGCTAGTCTCGAAGAGCAGTTCTTC.

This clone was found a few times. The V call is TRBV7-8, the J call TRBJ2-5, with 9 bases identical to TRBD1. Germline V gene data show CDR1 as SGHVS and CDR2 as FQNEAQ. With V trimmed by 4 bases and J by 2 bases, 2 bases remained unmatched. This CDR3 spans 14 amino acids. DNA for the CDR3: TGTGCCAGCAGCTCCGGACAGGGGCAAGAGACCCAGTACTTC. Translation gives CASSSGQGQETQYF.

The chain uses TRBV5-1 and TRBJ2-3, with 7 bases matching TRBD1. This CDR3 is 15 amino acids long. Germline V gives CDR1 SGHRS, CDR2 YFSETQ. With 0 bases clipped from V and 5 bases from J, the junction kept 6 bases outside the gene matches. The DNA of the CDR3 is TGCGCCAGCAGCTTGGGAGACAGGGCGGGAGATACGCAGTATTTT. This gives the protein CASSLGDRAGDTQYF.

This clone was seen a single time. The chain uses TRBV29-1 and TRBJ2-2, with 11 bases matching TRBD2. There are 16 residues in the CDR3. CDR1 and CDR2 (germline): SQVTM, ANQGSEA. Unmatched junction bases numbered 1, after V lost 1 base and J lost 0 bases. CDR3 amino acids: CSVEASGRTNTGELFF. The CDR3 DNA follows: TGCAGCGTTGAAGCTAGCGGGAGGACGAACACCGGGGAGCTGTTTTTT.

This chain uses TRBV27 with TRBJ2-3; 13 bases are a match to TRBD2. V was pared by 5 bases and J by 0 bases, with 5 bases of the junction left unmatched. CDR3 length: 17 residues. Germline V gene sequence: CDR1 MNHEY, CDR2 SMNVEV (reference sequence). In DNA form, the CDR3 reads TGTGCCAGCAGTCCGGGACTAGCGGGGACTAGCACAGATACGCAGTATTTT. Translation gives CASSPGLAGTSTDTQYF.

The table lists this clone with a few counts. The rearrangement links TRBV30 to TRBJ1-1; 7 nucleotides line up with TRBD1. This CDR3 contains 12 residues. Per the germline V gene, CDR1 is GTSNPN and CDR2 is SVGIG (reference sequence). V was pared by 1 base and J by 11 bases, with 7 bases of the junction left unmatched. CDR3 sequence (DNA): TGTGCCTGGAGTGAATTTAGGGGGCTTGCTTTCTTT. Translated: CAWSEFRGLAFF. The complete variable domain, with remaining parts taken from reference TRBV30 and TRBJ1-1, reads SQTIHQWPATLVQPVGSPLSLECTVEGTSNPNLYWYRQAAGRGLQLLFYSVGIGQISSEVPQNLSASRPQDRQFILSSKKLLLSDSGFYLCAWSEFRGLAFFGQGTRLTVV.

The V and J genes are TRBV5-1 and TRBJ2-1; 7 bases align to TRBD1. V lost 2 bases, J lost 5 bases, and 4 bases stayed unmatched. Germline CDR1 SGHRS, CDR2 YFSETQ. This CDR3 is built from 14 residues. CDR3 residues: CASSLQGHDNEQFF. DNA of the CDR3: TGCGCCAGCAGCTTACAGGGGCACGACAATGAGCAGTTCTTC.

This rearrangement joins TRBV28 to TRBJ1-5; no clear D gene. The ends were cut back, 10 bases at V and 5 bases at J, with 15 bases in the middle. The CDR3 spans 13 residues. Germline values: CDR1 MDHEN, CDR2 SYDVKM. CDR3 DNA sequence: TGTGCCACCCATTGGGCCTCCGATCAGCCCCAGCATTTT. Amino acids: CATHWASDQPQHF.

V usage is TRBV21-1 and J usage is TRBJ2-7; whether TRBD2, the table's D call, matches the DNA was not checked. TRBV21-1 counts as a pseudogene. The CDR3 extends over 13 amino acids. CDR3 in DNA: TGTGCCAGCCCCCCCGGGTTCTCCTACGAGCAGTACTTC. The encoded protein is CASPPGFSYEQYF.

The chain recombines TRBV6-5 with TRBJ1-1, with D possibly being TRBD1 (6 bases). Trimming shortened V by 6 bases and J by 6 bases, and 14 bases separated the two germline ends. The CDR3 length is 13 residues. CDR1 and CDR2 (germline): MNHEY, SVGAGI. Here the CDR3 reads CASSSRGAAEAFF. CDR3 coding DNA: TGTGCCAGCAGCTCCAGGGGAGCCGCTGAAGCTTTCTTT.

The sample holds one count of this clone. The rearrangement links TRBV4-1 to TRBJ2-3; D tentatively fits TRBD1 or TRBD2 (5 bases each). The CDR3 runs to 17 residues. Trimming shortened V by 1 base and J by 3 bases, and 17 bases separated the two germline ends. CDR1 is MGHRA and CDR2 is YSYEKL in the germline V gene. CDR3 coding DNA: TGCGCCAGCAGCCAAGTGGGACCGGCGTTATGGACAGATACGCAGTATTTT. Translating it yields CASSQVGPALWTDTQYF.

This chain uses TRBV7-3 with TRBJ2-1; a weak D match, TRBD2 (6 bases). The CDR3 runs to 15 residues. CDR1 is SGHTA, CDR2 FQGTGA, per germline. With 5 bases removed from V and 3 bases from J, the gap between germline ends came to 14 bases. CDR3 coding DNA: TGTGCCAGCAGCCCCGGAGGGTTTCTCTACAATGAGCAGTTCTTC. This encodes CASSPGGFLYNEQFF. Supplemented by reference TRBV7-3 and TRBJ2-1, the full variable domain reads GAGVSQTPSNKVTEKGKYVELRCDPISGHTALYWYRQSLGQGPEFLIYFQGTGAADDSGLPNDRFFAVRPEGSVSTLKIQRTERGDSAVYLCASSPGGFLYNEQFFGPGTRLTVL.

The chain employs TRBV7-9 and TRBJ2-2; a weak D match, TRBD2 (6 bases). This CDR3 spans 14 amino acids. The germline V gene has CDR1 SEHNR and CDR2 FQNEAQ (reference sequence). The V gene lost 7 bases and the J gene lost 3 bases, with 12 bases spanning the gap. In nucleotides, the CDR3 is TGTGCCAGCAACGGAGGGTCCGACACCGGGGAGCTGTTTTTT. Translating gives CASNGGSDTGELFF.

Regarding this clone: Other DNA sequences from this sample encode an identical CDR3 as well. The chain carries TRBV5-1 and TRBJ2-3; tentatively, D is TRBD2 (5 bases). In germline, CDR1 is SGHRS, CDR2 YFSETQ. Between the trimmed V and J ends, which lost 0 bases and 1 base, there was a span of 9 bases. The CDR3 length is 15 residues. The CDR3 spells CASSLGWGGTDTQYF. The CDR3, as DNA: TGCGCCAGCAGCTTGGGTTGGGGAGGCACAGATACGCAGTATTTT.

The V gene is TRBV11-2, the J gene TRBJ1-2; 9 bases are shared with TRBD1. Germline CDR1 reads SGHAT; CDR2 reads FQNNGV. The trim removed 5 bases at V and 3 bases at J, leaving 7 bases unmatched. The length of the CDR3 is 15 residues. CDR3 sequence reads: CASSPGTGIYYGYTF. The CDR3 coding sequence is TGTGCCAGCAGCCCCGGGACAGGGATTTACTATGGCTACACCTTC.

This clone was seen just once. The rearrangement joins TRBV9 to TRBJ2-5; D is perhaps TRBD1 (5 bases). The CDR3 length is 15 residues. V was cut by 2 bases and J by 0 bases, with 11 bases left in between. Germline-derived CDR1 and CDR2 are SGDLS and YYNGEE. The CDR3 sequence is CASSVDSTDQETQYF. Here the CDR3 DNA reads TGTGCCAGCAGCGTCGATTCGACAGACCAAGAGACCCAGTACTTC.

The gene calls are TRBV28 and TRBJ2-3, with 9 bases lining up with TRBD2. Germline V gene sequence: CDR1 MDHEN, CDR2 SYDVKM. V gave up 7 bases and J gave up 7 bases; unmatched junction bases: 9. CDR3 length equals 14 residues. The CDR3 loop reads CASNILAGTNTQYF. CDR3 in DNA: TGTGCCAGCAATATTCTAGCGGGGACTAATACGCAGTATTTT.

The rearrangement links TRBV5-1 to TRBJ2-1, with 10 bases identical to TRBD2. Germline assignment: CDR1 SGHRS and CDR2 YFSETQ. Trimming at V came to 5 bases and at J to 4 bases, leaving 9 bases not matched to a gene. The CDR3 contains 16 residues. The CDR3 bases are TGCGCCAGCAGGTCCCTAGCGGGAGCCTCATACAATGAGCAGTTCTTC. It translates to CASRSLAGASYNEQFF.